Presented here are 16 T cell receptor beta chains from one specimen sequenced in a study of cytomegalovirus exposure and HLA in healthy donors. Use of 60 Vbeta and 13 Jbeta primers characterized the PCR. Measured with immunoSEQ multiplex PCR; TCRdb has only the in-frame clones, and not every one. This sample has some 110,000 clones, with approximately 78% found just once. Sequenced input: PBMCs. These receptors were obtained from a man under 40 in good health and CMV-seropositive.

The chain couples TRBV5-4 to TRBJ1-2; 7 nucleotides line up with TRBD1. Germline trimming cut 4 bases from V and 3 bases from J; bases unmatched to any gene: 9. The CDR3 length is 15 residues. CDR1 is SGHNT and CDR2 is YYREEE in the germline V gene (reference sequence). The CDR3 is CASSPTRQGYYGYTF. In nucleotides, the CDR3 is TGTGCCAGCAGCCCCACACGACAGGGCTACTATGGCTACACCTTC.

There are a few counts of this clone. The chain is built from TRBV11-2 and TRBJ2-5; TRBD2 aligns across 7 bases. The J call could be wrong; TRBJ2-7 is a better fit for the DNA end. Germline-derived CDR1 and CDR2 are SGHAT and FQNNGV. The CDR3 runs 14 residues. The CDR3: CASSFGGGSYEQYF. For the CDR3, the DNA is TGTGCCAGCAGCTTCGGCGGGGGCTCCTACGAGCAGTACTTC.

The chain is built from TRBV7-9 and TRBJ1-6; unclear D gene. From germline, CDR1 is SEHNR and CDR2 FQNEAQ (reference sequence). With 2 bases removed from V and 0 bases from J, the gap between germline ends came to 8 bases. This CDR3 region has 16 residues. The DNA of the CDR3 is TGTGCCAGCAGCTTACCCCTGAGCTCCTATAATTCACCCCTCCACTTT. Amino acids: CASSLPLSSYNSPLHF.

This clone was recorded a few times. This chain uses TRBV10-3 with TRBJ1-1, with a possible D match to TRBD1 (6 bases). Germline V lookup: CDR1 ENHRY, CDR2 SYGVKD. The CDR3 contains 14 residues. Trimming removed 7 bases at V and 5 bases at J, with 17 bases between. CDR3 DNA: TGTGCCATCAACCCAACAGGGAGGGGAACTGAAGCTTTCTTT. Encoded protein: CAINPTGRGTEAFF.

CDR3 sequence reads: CASRASPRPNTEAFF. DNA of the CDR3: TGCGCCAGCAGAGCGTCGCCGAGACCTAACACTGAAGCTTTCTTT. This chain links TRBV5-1 with TRBJ1-1, with D hard to call. Looked up from germline, CDR1 is SGHRS and CDR2 is YFSETQ. The CDR3 runs to 15 residues. With 5 bases removed from V and 2 bases from J, the gap between germline ends came to 16 bases.

The chain combines TRBV9 with TRBJ1-5; D might be TRBD1 (6 bases). Between the trimmed V and J ends, which lost 3 bases and 5 bases, there was a span of 12 bases. In germline, CDR1 is SGDLS, CDR2 YYNGEE. The CDR3 extends over 14 amino acids. The CDR3 reads CASSAQGSYQPQHF. CDR3 DNA: TGTGCCAGCAGCGCACAGGGATCTTATCAGCCCCAGCATTTT. Complete variable domain (other parts from reference TRBV9 and TRBJ1-5): DSGVTQTPKHLITATGQRVTLRCSPRSGDLSVYWYQQSLDQGLQFLIQYYNGEERAKGNILERFSAQQFPDLHSELNLSSLELGDSALYFCASSAQGSYQPQHFGDGTRLSIL.

This clone was seen just once. The CDR3 loop is CASEGLAGKLEQFF. CDR3 coding DNA: TGCGCCAGTGAGGGACTAGCGGGAAAACTTGAGCAGTTCTTC. The chain recombines TRBV10-2 with TRBJ2-1; 13 nucleotides match TRBD2. The junction had 8 bases not matched to a gene; V was cut back by 9 bases and J by 9 bases. The germline V gene encodes CDR1 WSHSY and CDR2 SAAADI. The CDR3 consists of 14 residues.

The chain combines TRBV5-1 with TRBJ2-1, with 9 bases that match TRBD2. Germline CDR1 reads SGHRS; CDR2 reads YFSETQ. The CDR3 runs to 16 residues. V shed 2 bases and J 0 bases; nucleotides not matched to a gene: 3. CDR3 residues: CASSFLAGSSYNEQFF. The CDR3 DNA follows: TGCGCCAGCAGCTTCCTAGCGGGGAGCTCCTACAATGAGCAGTTCTTC.

The rearrangement links TRBV5-4 to TRBJ2-3; 12 bases match TRBD2. The germline gives CDR1 SGHNT, CDR2 YYREEE (reference sequence). V was clipped by 4 bases and J by 6 bases; unmatched bases: 3. The CDR3 totals 14 residues. Here the CDR3 reads CASSKGLAGDTQYF. For the CDR3, the DNA is TGTGCCAGCAGCAAAGGACTAGCGGGGGATACGCAGTATTTT. Together with reference TRBV5-4 and TRBJ2-3, the CDR3 gives the full variable domain: ETGVTQSPTHLIKTRGQQVTLRCSSQSGHNTVSWYQQALGQGPQFIFQYYREEENGRGNFPPRFSGLQFPNYSSELNVNALELDDSALYLCASSKGLAGDTQYFGPGTRLTVL.

The chain is built from TRBV28 and TRBJ2-3; 10 bases align to TRBD2. The ends lost 3 bases at V and 6 bases at J; junction bases unmatched: 9. The CDR3 extends over 16 amino acids. CDR1 MDHEN and CDR2 SYDVKM come from the germline V gene. The CDR3 loop is CASSFWLAGDGDTQYF. The CDR3 nucleotides read TGTGCCAGCAGTTTCTGGCTAGCGGGGGACGGCGATACGCAGTATTTT.

This chain connects TRBV28 to TRBJ2-1, with TRBD1 as a possible D gene (6 bases). The germline V and J ends were trimmed by 5 bases and 10 bases, with 24 bases remaining between them. CDR3 length equals 16 residues. Looked up from germline, CDR1 is MDHEN and CDR2 is SYDVKM. The chain's CDR3 is CASSTPAGAKDGEQFF. The CDR3 DNA reads TGTGCCAGCAGTACCCCGGCAGGGGCTAAAGATGGCGAGCAGTTCTTC.

V is TRBV28 and J is TRBJ2-7; 7 bases align to TRBD1. The CDR3 has 14 residues. After removal of 7 bases from V and 2 bases from J, the junction contained 8 bases not matched to a gene. Germline CDR1 and CDR2: MDHEN and SYDVKM. The CDR3, as DNA: TGTGCCAGCACCGAGACAGGGCTCACCTACGAGCAGTACTTC. Amino acid sequence: CASTETGLTYEQYF.

The J gene is TRBJ2-7, the V gene TRBV14, with 9 bases that match TRBD1. J lost 1 base, V lost 2 bases, and 6 bases had no gene match. The CDR3 consists of 16 residues. Looked up from germline, CDR1 is SGHDN and CDR2 is FVKESK. CDR3 in amino acids: CASSQPGTGISYEQYF. The CDR3 DNA reads as TGTGCCAGCAGCCAACCCGGGACAGGGATTTCCTACGAGCAGTACTTC.

The rearrangement joins TRBV7-9 to TRBJ1-2, with 11 nucleotides matching TRBD1. The CDR3 runs 15 residues. After removal of 4 bases from V and 4 bases from J, the junction contained 5 bases not matched to a gene. CDR1 and CDR2 from the germline V gene are SEHNR and FQNEAQ (reference sequence). The CDR3 protein is CASSWDRGSSYGYTF. The CDR3 region has the DNA TGTGCCAGCAGCTGGGACAGGGGGAGTTCCTATGGCTACACCTTC.

V usage is TRBV2 and J usage is TRBJ1-1, with D possibly TRBD1 on 6 matching bases. There are 14 residues in the CDR3. The ends were cut back, 6 bases at V and 1 base at J, with 12 bases in the middle. Germline-derived CDR1 and CDR2 are SNHLY and FYNNEI. The DNA of the CDR3 is TGTGCCAGCAGGGGGGACACCTGGAACACTGAAGCTTTCTTT. It yields the protein CASRGDTWNTEAFF.

The chain carries TRBV5-1 and TRBJ2-7, with a tentative D call TRBD2 (6 bases). The CDR3 totals 13 residues. Trimming cost V 5 bases and J 2 bases, with 11 bases left between them. Germline CDR1 SGHRS, CDR2 YFSETQ. The CDR3 is CASRAAGTYEQYF. The CDR3 DNA is TGCGCCAGCAGGGCGGCGGGGACCTACGAGCAGTACTTC.